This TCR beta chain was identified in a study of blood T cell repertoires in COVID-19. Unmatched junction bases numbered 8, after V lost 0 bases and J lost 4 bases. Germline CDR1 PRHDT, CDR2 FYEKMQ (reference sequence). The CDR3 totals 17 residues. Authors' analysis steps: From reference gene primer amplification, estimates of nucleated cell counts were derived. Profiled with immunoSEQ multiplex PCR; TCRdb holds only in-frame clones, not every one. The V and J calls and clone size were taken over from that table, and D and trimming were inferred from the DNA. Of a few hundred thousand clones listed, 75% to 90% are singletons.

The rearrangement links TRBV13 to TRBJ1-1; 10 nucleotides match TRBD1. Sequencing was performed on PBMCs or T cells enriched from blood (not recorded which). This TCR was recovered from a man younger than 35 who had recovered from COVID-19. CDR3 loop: CASSLGRTGGGITEAFF. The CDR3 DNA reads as TGTGCCAGCAGCTTAGGACGGACAGGGGGTGGGATCACTGAAGCTTTCTTT.